This T cell receptor (beta chain) stems from a study of blood T cell repertoires in COVID-19 (dated by TCRdb to about 2020). Regarding the research as a whole: Samples from collaborators originated in the United States, Italy and Spain and spanned both the acute and convalescent phases of COVID-19. The sample metadata nearly always contained a de-identified subject ID, COVID-19 status, age in years and sex. The samples were drawn from the first 160 participants of the ongoing ImmuneRACE study and from 1,254 subjects provided by 6 global collaborators. The repertoires were released in a freely available public database intended as a resource for research on the immune response to SARS-CoV-2. The prospective study material was composed of cDNA or gDNA derived from T cells, B-cell-depleted T cells, or PBMCs. Where available, HLA class I and class II types were obtained from metadata supplied by the sample provider rather than from assay-based typing. Subjects who had been exposed to COVID-19, were actively infected with it, or had recovered from it provided the deeply sampled blood TCRbeta repertoires that made up the dataset.

With regard to this clone: The clone's antigen remains unknown. The sample holds no much larger clone one base away, and base qualities are not on file.

The germline V gene (reference sequence) supplies CDR1 LNHDA and CDR2 SQIVND. Relative to germline, V is 2 bases shorter and J is 0 bases shorter, with 15 bases between their ends. The CDR3 goes from the cysteine to the phenylalanine over 17 residues. The retained sequence is limited to the CDR3, 51 bases, with the frame set at the first base. The immunoSEQ Assay, a bias-controlled multiplex PCR, was used to amplify TCRbeta CDR3 regions from genomic DNA. As for the original processing: The number of nucleated cells in each sample was estimated from the amplification of reference gene primers within the assay. To quantify the absolute abundance of each unique TCRbeta CDR3 rearrangement, sequence reads were collapsed and filtered. Productive Simpson clonality was computed per sample as the square root of Simpson's diversity index over productive rearrangements. The immuneACCESS repertoire file appears here via TCRdb, limited to in-frame rearrangements. These files lack a portion of the clones; in checked studies, under half of the deficit traces to unresolved V genes, and the cause of the others is not known. V and J calls and clone size follow that table, whereas D and trimming were derived from the DNA. This sample has more than 90,000 clones in its table, and 80% to 90% of those were observed once. The ten biggest clones cover approximately 8.7% of the sample.

On the study overall, not on this receptor specifically: The quantity of clinical and demographic metadata differed by source and by participant and was supplied without curation.

Another Seattle source contributed samples from volunteer blood donors who had recovered from COVID-19. Whole blood was collected in K2EDTA tubes by collaborating institutions according to the institutions' own protocols. For TCRbeta analysis, collaborators shipped samples in one of three forms: frozen whole blood, isolated PBMCs, or DNA extracted from either of those sample types. This sequence was found in a man between 65 and 79 years old who had recovered from COVID-19. The sequencing input was peripheral blood. The chain couples TRBV19 to TRBJ2-3; 5 matching bases give a weak D call of TRBD1. This receptor has the CDR3 CASSIRWGGSSTDTQYF. The DNA sequence is as follows: TGTGCCAGTAGTATAAGGTGGGGCGGTTCTAGCACAGATACGCAGTATTTT.